The rows below give T cell receptor beta chains drawn from one sample of a study of cytomegalovirus exposure and HLA in healthy donors. TCRdb's table, derived via immunoSEQ multiplex PCR, lists solely in-frame clones and lacks some. The sample yields 95,000 to 150,000 clones, roughly 17% seen once. Sequencing was performed on PBMCs. These receptors all come from a female donor in good health and CMV-seropositive. Both conserved end residues are part of each CDR3. The D gene is left open where the match is weak. Expanded clones get a size class; other rows say once, few or many, or leave the size out.

J | size | V | D | DNA | CDR3
TRBJ2-3 | few | TRBV6-6 | NA | TGTGCCAGCAGTTACCGGGCTAGCGACGATACGCAGTATTTT | CASSYRASDDTQYF
TRBJ1-6 | few | TRBV7-9 | NA | TGTGCCAGCAGCTTAGGTTTATCGGACAGACATAATTCACCCCTCCACTTT | CASSLGLSDRHNSPLHF
TRBJ2-2 | NA | TRBV5-1 | NA | TGCGCCAGCAGCTTGGAGGCGGGAACCTACACCGGGGAGCTGTTTTTT | CASSLEAGTYTGELFF
TRBJ1-1 | few | TRBV4-2 | NA | TGTGCCAGCAGCCAAGATCGGGCAGGGGTGAGGGACACTGAAGCTTTCTTT | CASSQDRAGVRDTEAFF
TRBJ1-1 | few | TRBV10-3 | NA | TGTGCCACCCTCGGGAATGAATGGGGAATCGCTGAAGCTTTCTTT | CATLGNEWGIAEAFF
TRBJ1-3 | NA | TRBV7-9 | NA | TGTGCCAGCAGCTTAGCGTCAGGGTTTGGCGGAAACACCATATATTTT | CASSLASGFGGNTIYF
TRBJ2-7 | few | TRBV5-8 | NA | TGTGCCAGCAGCTTGTTATCTGGGCTACTTTTCTACGAGCAGTACTTC | CASSLLSGLLFYEQYF
TRBJ2-5 | NA | TRBV7-3 | TRBD1 | TGTGCCAGCAGCCCCGACAGGGCCCAAGAGACCCAGTACTTC | CASSPDRAQETQYF
TRBJ1-4 | few | TRBV5-1 | NA | TGCGCCAGCAGCTTGGCACGGGGGAGTAATGAAAAACTGTTTTTT | CASSLARGSNEKLFF
TRBJ1-1 | few | TRBV5-1 | NA | TGCGCCAGCAGCTTGGCTAGGTTAGGAAACACTGAAGCTTTCTTT | CASSLARLGNTEAFF
TRBJ2-5 | few | TRBV2 | TRBD2 | TGTGCCACTGGGACTAGGGAGACCCAGTACTTC | CATGTRETQYF
TRBJ2-1 | few | TRBV4-1 | TRBD2 | TGCGCCAGCAGCCAAGAGAGCGGGATGGTTTTGGCCTACAATGAGCAGTTCTTC | CASSQESGMVLAYNEQFF
TRBJ1-1 | few | TRBV20-1 | NA | TGCAGTGCCCGGGGCGGGGGCGGAGCTTTCTTT | CSARGGGGAFF
TRBJ1-2 | few | TRBV29-1 | NA | TGCAGCGTTGATCTACACTATAGTCATGGCTACACCTTC | CSVDLHYSHGYTF
TRBJ1-5 | few | TRBV4-1 | TRBD1 | TGCGCCAGCAGCACACAGGGGACCAATCAGCCCCAGCATTTT | CASSTQGTNQPQHF
TRBJ1-5 | NA | TRBV6-4 | NA | TGTGCCAGCAGCGCTAGTTTGGGACAATATCAGCCCCAGCATTTT | CASSASLGQYQPQHF
TRBJ2-5 | NA | TRBV4-3 | NA | TGCGCCAGCAGCCAAGATAGGCAGTGGAGGGGCGGGGAGACCCAGTACTTC | CASSQDRQWRGGETQYF
TRBJ2-1 | NA | TRBV7-2 | NA | TGTGCCAGCAGCAGCCCCGAGGGACTGCCCTACAATGAGCAGTTCTTC | CASSSPEGLPYNEQFF
TRBJ2-5 | few | TRBV2 | NA | TGTGCCAGCAGTGGTGGTAGGGGGGGAGAGACCCAGTACTTC | CASSGGRGGETQYF
TRBJ2-5 | NA | TRBV27 | NA | TGTGCCAGCAGTTTGAGTTACGACTTGGAGACCCAGTACTTC | CASSLSYDLETQYF
TRBJ2-6 | few | TRBV4-3 | NA | TGCGCCAGCAGCCACCTAGGGGTTTCCGGGGCCAACGTCCTGACTTTC | CASSHLGVSGANVLTF
TRBJ1-5 | NA | TRBV6-1 | NA | TGTGCCAGCAGTGATATGTCGCAGGGCGTTTTCTATAGCAATCAGCCCCAGCATTTT | CASSDMSQGVFYSNQPQHF
TRBJ1-2 | NA | TRBV18 | TRBD1 | TGTGCCAGCTCTCCGCGGACAGGGAAGTTTGGCTACACCTTC | CASSPRTGKFGYTF
TRBJ2-3 | NA | TRBV10-3 | NA | TGTGCCATCAGTGAGATGGCACCCTCTCCCGCAGATACGCAGTATTTT | CAISEMAPSPADTQYF
TRBJ2-7 | few | TRBV29-1 | TRBD2 | TGCAGCGTTTTTAGCGGGGGGTCCTACGAGCAGTACTTC | CSVFSGGSYEQYF
TRBJ2-1 | NA | TRBV4-3 | NA | TGCGCCAGCAGCCAGATGACAGACTTCACCAATGAGCAGTTCTTC | CASSQMTDFTNEQFF
TRBJ1-2 | NA | TRBV5-6 | NA | TGTGCCAGCAGCTTCCAGGGGCATGGCTACACCTTC | CASSFQGHGYTF
TRBJ2-7 | few | TRBV2 | NA | TGTGCCAGCAGCGGGTCAGGGTACGAGCAGTACTTC | CASSGSGYEQYF
TRBJ2-7 | few | TRBV28 | TRBD1 | TGTGCCAGCAGTTTCGGGACAGGGAGAGGCGAGCAGTACTTC | CASSFGTGRGEQYF
TRBJ1-2 | few | TRBV6-6 | NA | TGTGCCAGCAGTTACAGCGGGGCCCGCTTTGACTATGGCTACACCTTC | CASSYSGARFDYGYTF